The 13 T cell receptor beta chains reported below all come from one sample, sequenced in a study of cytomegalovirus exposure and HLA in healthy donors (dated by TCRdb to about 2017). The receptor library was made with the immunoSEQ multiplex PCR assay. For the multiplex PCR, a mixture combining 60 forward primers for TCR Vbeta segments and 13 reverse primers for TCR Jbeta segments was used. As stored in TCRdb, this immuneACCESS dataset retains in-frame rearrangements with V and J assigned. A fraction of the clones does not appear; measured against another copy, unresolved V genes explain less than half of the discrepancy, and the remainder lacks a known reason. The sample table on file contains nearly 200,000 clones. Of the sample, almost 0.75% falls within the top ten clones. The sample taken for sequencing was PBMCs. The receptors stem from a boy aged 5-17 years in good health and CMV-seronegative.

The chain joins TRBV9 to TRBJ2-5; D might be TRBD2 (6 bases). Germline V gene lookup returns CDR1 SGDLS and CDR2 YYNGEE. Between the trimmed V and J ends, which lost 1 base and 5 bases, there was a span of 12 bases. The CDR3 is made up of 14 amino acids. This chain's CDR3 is CASSVLGGAETQYF. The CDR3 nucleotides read TGTGCCAGCAGCGTATTAGGCGGGGCGGAGACCCAGTACTTC.

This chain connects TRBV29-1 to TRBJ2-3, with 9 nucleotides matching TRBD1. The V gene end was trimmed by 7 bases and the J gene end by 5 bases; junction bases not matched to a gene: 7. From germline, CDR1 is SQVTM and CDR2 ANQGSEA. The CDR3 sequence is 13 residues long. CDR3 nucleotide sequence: TGCAGCGCGAGGACAGGGGCGGGAGATACGCAGTATTTT. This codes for CSARTGAGDTQYF.

This CDR3 reads CASSLYNSNQPQHF. As DNA, the CDR3 is TGTGCCAGCAGTTTATATAATAGCAATCAGCCCCAGCATTTT. The chain combines TRBV28 with TRBJ1-5; D unresolved. The CDR3 spans 14 residues. Trimming stripped 1 base from V and 0 bases from J, with 4 bases between. From germline, CDR1 is MDHEN and CDR2 SYDVKM.

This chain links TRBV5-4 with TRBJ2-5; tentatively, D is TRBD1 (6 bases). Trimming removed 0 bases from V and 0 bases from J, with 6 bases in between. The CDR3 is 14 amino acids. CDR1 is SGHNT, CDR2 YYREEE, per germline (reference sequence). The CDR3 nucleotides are TGTGCCAGCAGCTTGGGACAGGACCAAGAGACCCAGTACTTC. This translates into CASSLGQDQETQYF.

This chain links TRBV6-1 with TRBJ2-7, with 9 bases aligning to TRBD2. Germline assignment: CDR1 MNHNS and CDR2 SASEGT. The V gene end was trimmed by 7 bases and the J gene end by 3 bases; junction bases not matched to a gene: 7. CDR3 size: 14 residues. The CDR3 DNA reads TGTGCCAGCAAAGACAGCGGGGGGCTCTACGAGCAGTACTTC. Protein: CASKDSGGLYEQYF.

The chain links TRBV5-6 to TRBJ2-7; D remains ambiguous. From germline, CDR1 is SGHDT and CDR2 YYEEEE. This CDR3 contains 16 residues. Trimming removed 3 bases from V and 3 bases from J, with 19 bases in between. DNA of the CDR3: TGTGCCAGCAGCTCACTGAAATCCACCTTTATCTACGAGCAGTACTTC. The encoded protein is CASSSLKSTFIYEQYF. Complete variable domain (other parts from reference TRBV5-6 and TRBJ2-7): DAGVTQSPTHLIKTRGQQVTLRCSPKSGHDTVSWYQQALGQGPQFIFQYYEEEERQRGNFPDRFSGHQFPNYSSELNVNALLLGDSALYLCASSSLKSTFIYEQYFGPGTRLTVT.

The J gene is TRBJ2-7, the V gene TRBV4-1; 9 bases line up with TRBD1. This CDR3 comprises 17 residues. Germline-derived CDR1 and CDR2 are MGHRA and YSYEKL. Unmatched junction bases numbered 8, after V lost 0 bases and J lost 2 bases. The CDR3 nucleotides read TGCGCCAGCAGCCAAGATTCGAGGGACAGGGAACCCTACGAGCAGTACTTC. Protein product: CASSQDSRDREPYEQYF.

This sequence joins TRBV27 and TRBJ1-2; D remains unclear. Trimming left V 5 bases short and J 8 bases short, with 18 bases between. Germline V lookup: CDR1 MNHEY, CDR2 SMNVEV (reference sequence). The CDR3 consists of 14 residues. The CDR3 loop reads CASSLGVGNLGYTF. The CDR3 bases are TGTGCCAGCAGTCTCGGGGTAGGCAACTTAGGCTACACCTTC.

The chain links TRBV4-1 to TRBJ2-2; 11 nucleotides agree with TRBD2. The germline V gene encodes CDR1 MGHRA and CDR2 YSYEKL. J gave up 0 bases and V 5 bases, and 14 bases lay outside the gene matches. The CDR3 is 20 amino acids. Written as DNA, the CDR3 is TGCGCCAGCAGCGCATCCGGGACTAGCGGCGACCTACCGAACACCGGGGAGCTGTTTTTT. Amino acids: CASSASGTSGDLPNTGELFF.

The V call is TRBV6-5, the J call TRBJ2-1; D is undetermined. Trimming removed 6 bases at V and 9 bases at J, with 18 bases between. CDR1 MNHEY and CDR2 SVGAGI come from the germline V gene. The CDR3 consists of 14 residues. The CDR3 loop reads CASRPPGYRSEQFF. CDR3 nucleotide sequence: TGTGCCAGCAGACCTCCGGGTTATAGGAGTGAGCAGTTCTTC.

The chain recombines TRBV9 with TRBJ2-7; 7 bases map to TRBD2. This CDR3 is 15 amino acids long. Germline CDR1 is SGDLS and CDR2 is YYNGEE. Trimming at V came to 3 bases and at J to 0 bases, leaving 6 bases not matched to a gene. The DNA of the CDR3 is TGTGCCAGCAGCGCGGGGGGAGGACGCTCCTACGAGCAGTACTTC. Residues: CASSAGGGRSYEQYF. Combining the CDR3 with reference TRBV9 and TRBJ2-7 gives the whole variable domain DSGVTQTPKHLITATGQRVTLRCSPRSGDLSVYWYQQSLDQGLQFLIQYYNGEERAKGNILERFSAQQFPDLHSELNLSSLELGDSALYFCASSAGGGRSYEQYFGPGTRLTVT.

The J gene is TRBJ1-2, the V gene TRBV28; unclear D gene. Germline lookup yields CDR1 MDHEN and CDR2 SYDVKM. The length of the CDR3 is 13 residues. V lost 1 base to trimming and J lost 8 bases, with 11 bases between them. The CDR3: CASSLSGMWGYTF. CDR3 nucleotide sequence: TGTGCCAGCAGTTTATCCGGGATGTGGGGCTACACCTTC.

The CDR3 bases are TGTGCCAGCAGGGGACAGGGGAATCAGCCCCAGCATTTT. Protein: CASRGQGNQPQHF. V and J are TRBV6-5 and TRBJ1-5, with 10 bases identical to TRBD1. Per the germline V gene, CDR1 is MNHEY and CDR2 is SVGAGI. The CDR3 extends over 13 amino acids. The ends lost 6 bases at V and 4 bases at J; junction bases unmatched: 0.